This is a list of T cell receptor beta chains from one sample in a study of cytotoxic CD8 clonotypes in ibrutinib-treated CLL. Data came from immunoSEQ multiplex PCR; TCRdb stores just in-frame clones and leaves some out. The sample includes 110,000 to 150,000 clones, 70% to 80% of them seen just once. Source: PBMCs, taken after 12 months of ibrutinib treatment. These receptors all come from a human donor with chronic lymphocytic leukemia. Each CDR3 is given with its conserved first and last residue. A D gene is named only where the DNA matches it firmly. A row's size may be missing; if present it is once, few, many or a size class.

>TRBJ1-5|TRBV10-3|.|.
TGTGCCAGCCCGCTGTCGGGGGCGTATCAGCCCCAGCATTTT
CASPLSGAYQPQHF
>TRBJ2-7|TRBV28|.|.
TGTGCCAGCAGTTTCGGCGGGTTTGGCTACGAGCAGTACTTC
CASSFGGFGYEQYF
>TRBJ2-1|TRBV4-2|.|.
TGTGCCAGCAGCCAAGAGAATGAGCAGTTCTTC
CASSQENEQFF
>TRBJ1-2|TRBV18|.|.
TGTGCCAGCTCACCAGGGGATGGCTACACCTTC
CASSPGDGYTF
>TRBJ2-3|TRBV19|TRBD1|.
TGTGCCAGTAGACCCGGACAGGGAATAGATACGCAGTATTTT
CASRPGQGIDTQYF
>TRBJ2-2|TRBV7-3|.|.
TGTGCCAGCAGCTCAATGAACACCGGGGAGCTGTTTTTT
CASSSMNTGELFF
>TRBJ2-7|TRBV5-1|TRBD1|.
TGCGCCAGCAGCTTGACCGGGACAGAGTTTTTCTACGAGCAGTACTTC
CASSLTGTEFFYEQYF
>TRBJ1-2|TRBV15|TRBD1|.
TGTGCCACCAGCAGAGGAGACAGGGGGCGCGGTGGTGGCTACACCTTC
CATSRGDRGRGGGYTF
>TRBJ2-7|TRBV2|.|few
TGTGCCAGCAGGGACAGGCGGGGGACTGTGGAGCAGTACTTC
CASRDRRGTVEQYF
>TRBJ2-7|TRBV15|.|.
TGTGCCACCAGCAGATTACAGGTTTTCCCATACGAGCAGTACTTC
CATSRLQVFPYEQYF
>TRBJ2-3|TRBV18|.|.
TGTGCCAGCTCACCGCCTGCCGGGAGAGTCACAGATACGCAGTATTTT
CASSPPAGRVTDTQYF
>TRBJ2-7|TRBV18|TRBD1|.
TGTGCCAGCTCACCTCAGGGGGCGGGGAGCTCCTACGAGCAGTACTTC
CASSPQGAGSSYEQYF